The 15 T cell receptor beta chains below come from one sample, sequenced in a study of CD8 T cells in ankylosing spondylitis. From the 5' RACE reads, TCRdb called clonotypes with MiXCR, one entry per CDR3 protein. This sample yields about 240,000 distinct CDR3 sequences, of which approximately 12% are seen a single time; 6% to 8.5% belongs to the top ten. Sequencing input: blood, either unsorted or a sorted T cell fraction (not recorded which). These receptors were taken from a male donor with ankylosing spondylitis or in good health (not recorded which).

In this sample, this clonotype turned up many times. The V gene is TRBV5-1, the J gene TRBJ2-7, with D possibly matching TRBD1 (6 bases). This CDR3 is 16 amino acids long. Germline values: CDR1 SGHRS, CDR2 YFSETQ. Trimming stripped 0 bases from V and 9 bases from J, with 22 bases between. The CDR3 bases are TGCGCCAGCAGCTTGGCGTCCGGGACACAAAACCTCGGGCAGTACTTC. It specifies CASSLASGTQNLGQYF.

There are many counts of this clonotype. The V and J genes are TRBV5-1 and TRBJ2-1; 7 nucleotides agree with TRBD1. Germline V gives CDR1 SGHRS, CDR2 YFSETQ. The CDR3 spans 13 residues. J gave up 7 bases and V 6 bases, and 7 bases lay outside the gene matches. The CDR3 region has the DNA TGCGCCAGCAACGAACAGGGGTGGAATGAGCAGTTCTTC. Its protein is CASNEQGWNEQFF. The full variable domain, with the rest looked up from reference TRBV5-1 and TRBJ2-1, is KAGVTQTPRYLIKTRGQQVTLSCSPISGHRSVSWYQQTPGQGLQFLFEYFSETQRNKGNFPGRFSGRQFSNSRSEMNVSTLELGDSALYLCASNEQGWNEQFFGPGTRLTVL.

A note on this clonotype: One base away lies a much larger clone, so this may be a sequencing read error. The chain recombines TRBV20-1 with TRBJ2-1; no firm D call. The CDR3 has 12 residues. Trimming stripped 8 bases from V and 7 bases from J, with 15 bases between. The germline V gene encodes CDR1 DFQATT and CDR2 SNEGSKA (reference sequence). This CDR3 reads CSTKMTRNEQFF. In DNA form, the CDR3 reads TGCAGTACTAAGATGACAAGGAATGAGCAGTTCTTC.

This clonotype was found many times. V is TRBV12-3 or TRBV12-4 and J is TRBJ1-1; perhaps TRBD1 as D (5 bases). This CDR3 spans 13 amino acids. Trimming left V 4 bases short and J 2 bases short, with 8 bases between. CDR3 DNA sequence: TGTGCCAGCAGTTACAGGCCTAACACTGAAGCTTTCTTT. As protein: CASSYRPNTEAFF.

The V and J genes are TRBV20-1 and TRBJ1-1, with D uncertain. There are 15 residues in the CDR3. V lost 1 base, J lost 4 bases, and 16 bases lay in between. The germline V gene encodes CDR1 DFQATT and CDR2 SNEGSKA (reference sequence). This CDR3 reads CSARVAIQSGTEAFF. In DNA, the CDR3 is TGCAGTGCTAGAGTGGCCATTCAAAGCGGCACTGAAGCTTTCTTT.

This clonotype came up many times. The V and J genes are TRBV25-1 and TRBJ1-1; TRBD1 matches at 8 bases. The CDR3 runs 15 residues. V gave up 0 bases and J gave up 4 bases; unmatched junction bases: 4. The germline gives CDR1 MGHDK, CDR2 SYGVNS. The CDR3 DNA reads TGTGCCAGCAGTGAATATCCAGGGGGCTCCACTGAAGCTTTCTTT. Translated, it gives CASSEYPGGSTEAFF.

This clonotype was observed at least ten times. The chain is built from TRBV7-8 and TRBJ1-2; 8 positions match TRBD1. The J segment lost 2 bases and the V segment lost 5 bases, leaving 10 bases of the junction unmatched. Germline V gene lookup returns CDR1 SGHVS and CDR2 FQNEAQ. CDR3 length: 16 amino acids. The CDR3 sequence is CASSHSLRTGNYGYTF. CDR3 DNA: TGTGCCAGCAGCCATAGCCTCCGGACAGGGAACTATGGCTACACCTTC.

Remarks on this clonotype: This may arise from a read error, as a much more abundant clone is one base away. This sequence joins TRBV7-2 and TRBJ2-7; D gene ambiguous. Trimming took 3 bases from V and 5 from J, leaving 5 bases between them. Germline lookup yields CDR1 SGHTA and CDR2 FQGNSA. The CDR3 sequence is 11 residues long. The CDR3 sequence is CASSFIDEQYF. The CDR3 nucleotides read TGTGCCAGCAGCTTTATTGACGAGCAGTACTTC.

This clonotype appeared a few times. DNA of the CDR3: TGTGCCAGCAGCTCAGCCCAGGGAAAGTACTTC. Translated: CASSSAQGKYF. The chain carries TRBV28 and TRBJ2-7; maybe TRBD1 (5 bases). Trimming stripped 6 bases from V and 11 bases from J, with 14 bases between. CDR1 MDHEN and CDR2 SYDVKM come from the germline V gene. The CDR3 runs 11 residues.

This clonotype was detected only a few times. This may stem from a read error, because a much larger clone lies one nucleotide away. The rearrangement uses TRBV28 and TRBJ1-2; D uncertain. The CDR3 consists of 15 residues. Germline V CDR1 and CDR2: MDHEN, SYDVKM. For the CDR3, the DNA is TGTGCCAGCAGTTTGCGCGGAGCCTCTAACTATTGCTACACCTTC. It is translated as CASSLRGASNYCYTF.

In this sample, this clonotype turned up many times. The rearrangement uses TRBV3-1 and TRBJ2-3; D may be TRBD2 (6 bases). CDR3 length: 16 residues. Deletions cut 3 bases from V and 4 bases from J, with 17 bases between. Germline V gene lookup returns CDR1 LGHDT and CDR2 YNNKEL (reference sequence). The CDR3 region is CASSHQGLASPDTQYF. The DNA of the CDR3 is TGTGCCAGCAGCCACCAAGGGCTAGCGAGTCCAGATACGCAGTATTTT.

This clonotype was observed at least ten times. The CDR3, as DNA: TGTGCCAGCAGCTTGAGGGGGCAGGACACCGGGGAGCTGTTTTTT. It codes for CASSLRGQDTGELFF. The chain employs TRBV5-5 and TRBJ2-2, with 7 bases fitting TRBD1. CDR3 length equals 15 residues. J was trimmed by 3 bases and V by 1 base; bases with no gene match: 3. Germline V gene data show CDR1 as SGHKS and CDR2 as YYEKEE (reference sequence). The whole variable domain, remainder taken from reference TRBV5-5 and TRBJ2-2, is DAGVTQSPTHLIKTRGQQVTLRCSPISGHKSVSWYQQVLGQGPQFIFQYYEKEERGRGNFPDRFSARQFPNYSSELNVNALLLGDSALYLCASSLRGQDTGELFFGEGSRLTVL.

This sequence joins TRBV7-3 and TRBJ2-2, with TRBD2 matching over 8 bases. V shed 4 bases and J 2 bases; nucleotides not matched to a gene: 6. CDR1 is SGHTA, CDR2 FQGTGA, per germline. The length of the CDR3 is 16 residues. CDR3 region: CASSSSGGDNTGELFF. The CDR3 bases are TGTGCCAGCAGCTCGAGCGGGGGAGATAACACCGGGGAGCTGTTTTTT.

Points on this clonotype: One base away lies a much larger clone, so this may be a sequencing read error. V is TRBV7-6 and J is TRBJ2-1; a weak D match, TRBD1 (6 bases). V lost 2 bases to trimming and J lost 5 bases, with 16 bases between them. Germline V gene data show CDR1 as SGHVS and CDR2 as FNYEAQ. The CDR3 loop spans 16 amino acids. The CDR3 DNA is TGTGCCAGCAGCTTAAAGGAAGGGGGAAGCGACAATGAGCAGTTCTTC. Protein sequence: CASSLKEGGSDNEQFF.

This clonotype was detected ten times or more. J is TRBJ2-2 and V is TRBV7-8; 8 bases match TRBD2. CDR1 SGHVS and CDR2 FQNEAQ come from the germline V gene. Trimming took 2 bases from V and 9 from J; bases not matched to a gene: 8. CDR3 length: 15 residues. The CDR3 region has the DNA TGTGCCAGCAGCTTAAGCGGGAGCGGATCCAGGGAGCTGTTTTTT. Translated, it gives CASSLSGSGSRELFF.